This T cell receptor (beta chain) was identified during a study of shared clonotypes between healthy human individuals. TCRdb's copy holds only in-frame clones and misses some; the assay was immunoSEQ multiplex PCR. The sample lists 2 million to 2.5 million clones, roughly 94% occurring once. Naive CD8 isolation took CD45RO-negative cells positively selected for CCR7 and excluded terminally differentiated effector memory CD45RA+ cells. CDR3 length: 12 amino acids. Trimming cost V 4 bases and J 5 bases, with 11 bases left between them. Germline loops: CDR1 GTSNPN, CDR2 SVGIG (reference sequence). The rearrangement links TRBV30 to TRBJ2-5, with D hard to call. The sequence came from a man between 18 and 35 years old in good health. The sample consisted of naive CD8+ T cells sorted from blood. CDR3 protein: CAWNPSGETQYF. For the CDR3, the DNA is TGTGCCTGGAATCCCAGTGGGGAGACCCAGTACTTC.